This T cell receptor beta chain originates from a study of blood T cell repertoires in COVID-19. Study-level background: Material from acute and convalescent COVID-19 was sourced from the United States, Italy and Spain.

CDR3 length equals 15 residues. Germline-derived CDR1 and CDR2 are KGHDR and SFDVKD. V lost 4 bases to trimming and J lost 5 bases; unmatched junction nucleotides: 5. As handled by the study authors: Scientists estimated how many nucleated cells there were by amplifying reference gene primers. The data were produced by immunoSEQ multiplex PCR, yet TCRdb's version contains in-frame clones alone and is incomplete. Clonal size and the V and J genes are those of that table, whereas D and trimming came from the DNA. This table has 100,000 to 150,000 clones, about 80% appearing once. Sequencing input: peripheral blood. The source is a man aged 55 to 69 with acute or convalescent COVID-19. The chain combines TRBV24-1 with TRBJ1-1; 11 bases are a match to TRBD1. The CDR3: CATSDRTGGRTEAFF. CDR3 DNA: TGTGCCACCAGTGACCGGACAGGGGGCCGTACTGAAGCTTTCTTT.